Following are 21 T cell receptor beta chains from one sample sequenced in a study of blood T cell repertoires in COVID-19. Generated by immunoSEQ multiplex PCR, the TCRdb table keeps only in-frame clones and is missing some. In the table there are about 250,000 clones, 75% to 90% of which are singletons. The sequencing input was peripheral blood. These receptors were obtained from a man aged 25 to 45 with acute or convalescent COVID-19.

On this clone: Other DNA sequences in this specimen translate into the identical CDR3. The J gene is TRBJ1-1, the V gene TRBV18, with TRBD1 matching 7 bases. The CDR3 length is 14 residues. Per the germline V gene, CDR1 is KGHSH and CDR2 is LQKENI. The V segment lost 3 bases and the J segment 0 bases; nucleotides outside the gene matches: 1. The CDR3 is CASSPGQLNTEAFF. CDR3 coding DNA: TGTGCCAGCTCACCGGGACAGCTGAACACTGAAGCTTTCTTT.

This clone was seen only a few times. Other DNA sequences from this sample encode an identical CDR3 as well. V gene TRBV7-9 combines with J gene TRBJ2-5, with TRBD2 matching 9 bases. CDR1 SEHNR and CDR2 FQNEAQ come from the germline V gene (reference sequence). Trimming at V came to 1 base and at J to 5 bases, leaving 5 bases not matched to a gene. CDR3 size: 15 residues. CDR3 nucleotides: TGTGCCAGCAGCTTAGGTAGCGGGAGTCGGGAGACCCAGTACTTC. This codes for CASSLGSGSRETQYF.

The CDR3 DNA reads as TGTGCCAGTAGTATGGACAGGGACTATGGCGGGGAGCTGTTTTTT. The encoded protein is CASSMDRDYGGELFF. J is TRBJ2-2 and V is TRBV19; possibly TRBD1 for D (8 bases). Germline V gene data show CDR1 as LNHDA and CDR2 as SQIVND (reference sequence). Trimming took off 3 bases at V and 7 bases at J, with 15 bases between the two ends. CDR3 length equals 15 residues.

The rearrangement uses TRBV18 and TRBJ2-1, with 9 bases aligning to TRBD1. V shed 6 bases, J shed 3 bases, and the junction held 0 bases outside the gene matches. Germline CDR1 is KGHSH and CDR2 is LQKENI. CDR3 length: 13 residues. CDR3 sequence: CASSGQGYNEQFF. The CDR3 nucleotides are TGTGCCAGCTCGGGACAGGGCTACAATGAGCAGTTCTTC.

The rearrangement joins TRBV15 to TRBJ1-1; D is undetermined. CDR3 length: 14 residues. V was trimmed by 1 base and J by 3 bases, leaving 9 bases between them. CDR1 and CDR2 (germline): LNHNV, YYDKDF (reference sequence). CDR3: CATSRGRTDTEAFF. Written as DNA, the CDR3 is TGTGCCACCAGCAGAGGAAGAACGGACACTGAAGCTTTCTTT.

This rearrangement joins TRBV30 to TRBJ1-4; D gene ambiguous. Germline CDR1 reads GTSNPN; CDR2 reads SVGIG (reference sequence). V gave up 0 bases and J gave up 7 bases, with 9 bases separating them. The CDR3 spans 13 residues. Here the CDR3 DNA reads TGTGCCTGGAGTGTCCACGGGAGTGAAAAACTGTTTTTT. Translated, it gives CAWSVHGSEKLFF.

The chain employs TRBV27 and TRBJ1-2; a weak D match, TRBD1 (5 bases). This CDR3 has 12 amino acids. Germline CDR1 and CDR2: MNHEY and SMNVEV (reference sequence). V was shortened by 8 bases and J by 5 bases, with 12 bases between the two germline ends. CDR3 amino acids: CASQGGNYGYTF. The CDR3 DNA is TGTGCCAGCCAGGGTGGTAATTATGGCTACACCTTC.

The chain uses TRBV11-1 and TRBJ2-5, with a tentative D call TRBD1 (5 bases). From germline, CDR1 is SGHAT and CDR2 FQDESV (reference sequence). V dropped 4 bases and J dropped 5 bases, with 11 bases sitting between them. The CDR3 loop spans 13 amino acids. Here the CDR3 reads CASSSGPGETQYF. The DNA of the CDR3 is TGTGCCAGCAGCTCAGGGCCTGGGGAGACCCAGTACTTC.

The V call is TRBV12-3 or TRBV12-4, the J call TRBJ1-1, with D tentatively TRBD1 (5 bases). V lost 2 bases to trimming and J lost 5 bases, with 9 bases between them. The CDR3 has 13 amino acids. CDR3 protein: CASSLQGGTEAFF. The DNA for the CDR3 is TGTGCCAGCAGTTTACAGGGAGGGACTGAAGCTTTCTTT.

This clone was detected only a few times. The chain uses TRBV9 and TRBJ1-1; D call uncertain. CDR1 is SGDLS and CDR2 is YYNGEE in the germline V gene. Trimming removed 3 bases from V and 1 base from J, with 13 bases in between. The CDR3 is 15 residues long. CDR3 nucleotide sequence: TGTGCCAGCAGCGCTAGATCGCACGGGAACACTGAAGCTTTCTTT. Its translation is CASSARSHGNTEAFF.

This clone has more than one count but fewer than ten. CDR3 bases: TGTGCCAGCATCAAACTAGCGGGAGCGGGTGAGCAGTTCTTC. Its translation is CASIKLAGAGEQFF. The chain has TRBV6-5 and TRBJ2-1, with 11 bases fitting TRBD2. From germline, CDR1 is MNHEY and CDR2 SVGAGI. J gave up 9 bases and V 7 bases, and 8 bases lay outside the gene matches. This CDR3 contains 14 residues.

The J gene is TRBJ2-3, the V gene TRBV2, with 9 bases fitting TRBD2. Germline lookup yields CDR1 SNHLY and CDR2 FYNNEI. V lost 0 bases, J lost 4 bases, and 2 bases stayed unmatched. The CDR3 totals 15 residues. Here the CDR3 reads CASSEARGGADTQYF. CDR3 bases: TGTGCCAGCAGTGAAGCGCGGGGGGGCGCAGATACGCAGTATTTT. The full variable domain, in which reference TRBV2 and TRBJ2-3 provide the parts outside the CDR3, is EPEVTQTPSHQVTQMGQEVILRCVPISNHLYFYWYRQILGQKVEFLVSFYNNEISEKSEIFDDQFSVERPDGSNFTLKIRSTKLEDSAMYFCASSEARGGADTQYFGPGTRLTVL.

A single count supports this clone. The chain recombines TRBV5-6 with TRBJ1-2; D possibly corresponds to TRBD1 (6 bases). The CDR3 is 13 residues long. CDR1 is SGHDT, CDR2 YYEEEE, per germline. V lost 7 bases, J lost 0 bases, and 10 bases lay in between. DNA for the CDR3: TGTGCCAGCTCGGACAGAGCTAACTATGGCTACACCTTC. Translated: CASSDRANYGYTF.

The chain's CDR3 is CASSPMAGNTIYF. CDR3 bases: TGTGCCAGCAGTCCGATGGCAGGAAACACCATATATTTT. The chain uses TRBV12-3 or TRBV12-4 and TRBJ1-3; D ambiguous. V lost 5 bases and J 4 bases, leaving 9 bases between the germline ends. CDR3 length equals 13 residues.

This chain connects TRBV5-1 to TRBJ2-3; TRBD1 aligns across 7 bases. The trim removed 1 base at V and 5 bases at J, leaving 10 bases unmatched. Germline lookup yields CDR1 SGHRS and CDR2 YFSETQ. The CDR3 loop spans 16 amino acids. Written as DNA, the CDR3 is TGCGCCAGCAGCTTGAACGTGCCAGGGGGTGGAGATACGCAGTATTTT. As protein: CASSLNVPGGGDTQYF.

The CDR3 sequence is CASSSAWGGQETQYF. DNA of the CDR3: TGTGCCAGCTCATCGGCGTGGGGGGGCCAAGAGACCCAGTACTTC. The chain has TRBV18 and TRBJ2-5; 7 bases are shared with TRBD2. CDR1 and CDR2 from the germline V gene are KGHSH and LQKENI. CDR3 length equals 15 residues. The V segment lost 5 bases and the J segment 1 base; nucleotides outside the gene matches: 7.

V is TRBV19 and J is TRBJ1-1; D remains ambiguous. Per germline, CDR1 LNHDA and CDR2 SQIVND (reference sequence). This CDR3 is 14 amino acids long. V was trimmed by 3 bases and J by 1 base, leaving 9 bases between them. CDR3 amino acids: CASSIPRQNTEAFF. CDR3 nucleotide sequence: TGTGCCAGTAGTATTCCCAGACAGAACACTGAAGCTTTCTTT.

V is TRBV4-1 and J is TRBJ1-6; D is undetermined. The ends were cut back, 4 bases at V and 8 bases at J, with 9 bases in the middle. The germline gives CDR1 MGHRA, CDR2 YSYEKL. The CDR3 runs 13 residues. The CDR3 DNA follows: TGCGCCAGCAGCCGTATCGGGGATTCACCCCTCCACTTT. Translating gives CASSRIGDSPLHF.

This CDR3 is CASSLAGGIQETQYF. The DNA of the CDR3 is TGCGCCAGCAGCCTTGCGGGGGGGATCCAAGAGACCCAGTACTTC. The chain recombines TRBV4-1 with TRBJ2-5; 9 bases map to TRBD2. Trimming took 4 bases from V and 1 from J; bases not matched to a gene: 4. The CDR3 is 15 amino acids. CDR1 is MGHRA and CDR2 is YSYEKL in the germline V gene.

J is TRBJ2-2 and V is TRBV28; 8 positions match TRBD1. Germline values: CDR1 MDHEN, CDR2 SYDVKM. V dropped 5 bases and J dropped 3; count of bases not matched to a gene: 11. The CDR3 is 17 amino acids. In nucleotides, the CDR3 is TGTGCCAGCAGTATGACCGCCAGGACAGGGCACACCGGGGAGCTGTTTTTT. Translated, it gives CASSMTARTGHTGELFF.

This clone was seen once. The chain links TRBV6-5 to TRBJ1-1; D may be TRBD1 (5 bases). CDR1 and CDR2 (germline): MNHEY, SVGAGI. This CDR3 has 13 residues. Trimming removed 6 bases from V and 7 bases from J, with 15 bases in between. The CDR3 DNA follows: TGTGCCAGCAGCCCCCTGACAGTTTTTGAAGCTTTCTTT. Amino acid sequence: CASSPLTVFEAFF.